The rows below give T cell receptor beta chains drawn from one sample of a study of response to subunit inactivated influenza vaccine. TCRdb re-called the RT-PCR reads through MiXCR, storing one row per CDR3 protein. The sample contains about half a million distinct CDR3 sequences, over 25% of which appear only once. The sample here was CD4+ T cells sorted from PBMCs, taken roughly 5 days after vaccination. The receptors shown here come from a middle-aged man who received an inactivated influenza vaccine. Each CDR3 is given with its conserved first and last residue. Clone size, where shown, is once, few, many, or a class for clones that have expanded.

V gene	clone size	J gene	CDR3 protein
TRBV5-1	few	TRBJ2-7	CASSRNPDTLPDAEQYF
TRBV20-1	few	TRBJ1-1	CSASPGNTEAFF
TRBV7-2	-	TRBJ2-3	CASSLLASSTDTQYF
TRBV9	few	TRBJ2-2	CASSIGTVTGELFF
TRBV12-3/TRBV12-4	-	TRBJ2-7	CASSLWEGDEQYF
TRBV6-5	-	TRBJ1-2	CASSSRRGMGSYGYTF
TRBV20-1	-	TRBJ2-2	CSAAGLVGTGELFF
TRBV3-1	-	TRBJ2-7	CASSYGSRTGSSGQYF
TRBV7-7	-	TRBJ2-1	CASSHRQGPYNEQFF
TRBV18	-	TRBJ2-3	CASSPPTRSGLADTQYF
TRBV29-1	-	TRBJ2-1	CSVLDLNEQFF
TRBV20-1	-	TRBJ2-7	CSALGGAGYEQYF
TRBV4-2	-	TRBJ1-3	CASSQGPREGNTIYF
TRBV5-1	-	TRBJ2-2	CASSLEWLAANTGELFF
TRBV20-1	-	TRBJ2-7	CSAFRENRPGEQYF
TRBV6-2/TRBV6-3	-	TRBJ1-1	CASTQSPSTEAFF
TRBV5-1	-	TRBJ2-5	CASSFADRVQETQYF
TRBV24-1	-	TRBJ2-5	CATSDGLRRETQYF
TRBV6-1	-	TRBJ2-3	CASRRATDTQYF
TRBV4-3	-	TRBJ1-3	CASSQGVSDGNTIYF
TRBV10-3	once	TRBJ2-7	CAIRPGLQSYEQYF
TRBV20-1	-	TRBJ1-2	CSATDQRAGGYTF
TRBV4-2	-	TRBJ2-4	CASSQEGTAYVAKNIQYF
TRBV7-2	-	TRBJ1-4	CASSLDPTGTNEKLFF
TRBV7-2	few	TRBJ2-5	CASRTPGQGGETQYF
TRBV7-2	few	TRBJ2-7	CASSFSQGAYEQYF
TRBV20-1	many	TRBJ1-5	CSAEQPTGGGQPQHF
TRBV7-2	many	TRBJ2-5	CASSLGGLETQYF
TRBV6-2/TRBV6-3	-	TRBJ1-2	CASSNGQGHGYTF
TRBV5-5	many	TRBJ2-3	CASSLGGASSSDTQYF
TRBV24-1	-	TRBJ2-2	CATSDLPGHLLGTGELFF
TRBV12-3/TRBV12-4	-	TRBJ2-3	CASSFLAGDLRDTQYF
TRBV28	few	TRBJ1-6	CASQFGSYNSPLHF